This TCR beta chain originates from a study of T cell clonotyping in hematopoietic cell transplantation. Study conclusions and caveats: At the given depth, recipient repertoires were over 95% de novo clonotypes.

Points on this clone: What it recognizes is unknown.

Data came from immunoSEQ multiplex PCR; TCRdb stores just in-frame clones and leaves some out. Here the sample spans approximately 70,000 clones, 94% being singletons. The germline V gene encodes CDR1 SGHAT and CDR2 FQNNGV. V dropped 7 bases and J dropped 0 bases, with 19 bases sitting between them. This CDR3 contains 16 residues. This TCR was sampled from a man over 45 in good health. Some clones in this sample may be carry-over from other donors' samples. Sequencing was performed on peripheral blood mononuclear cells. The chain uses TRBV11-2 and TRBJ2-7; D uncertain. CDR3 sequence (DNA): TGTGCCAGCACCCTCCTTAGCTCTATGAGCTCCTACGAGCAGTACTTC. This encodes CASTLLSSMSSYEQYF. Full variable domain (outside the CDR3, taken from reference TRBV11-2 and TRBJ2-7): EAGVAQSPRYKIIEKRQSVAFWCNPISGHATLYWYQQILGQGPKLLIQFQNNGVVDDSQLPKDRFSAERLKGVDSTLKIQPAKLEDSAVYLCASTLLSSMSSYEQYFGPGTRLTVT.